One and the same sample provided the 3 T cell receptor beta chains below, sequenced in a study of blood T cells in healthy people across ages (dated by TCRdb to 2015 to 2017). The library was generated by 5' RACE. The sequencer listed for this sample is Illumina HiSeq 2500. A second 7 to 11 cycle PCR used a sample-barcoded 5' primer and a J-beta primer mix. In TCRdb, the public reads were trimmed at Q25 with fastp and aligned with MiXCR, with productive beta chains retained. A single entry per CDR3 protein holds the most common genes and DNA from its merged rows. In all, the sample holds a few hundred thousand distinct CDR3 sequences, and 25% to 30% of those were seen once. The top ten hold around 30% of the sample. Sequenced material: blood. These receptors all come from a woman aged 70-85 years in good health.

The chain's CDR3 is CASRPGFGEQFF. The CDR3 coding sequence is TGTGCCAGCAGGCCAGGGTTTGGTGAGCAGTTCTTC. This sequence joins TRBV3-1 and TRBJ2-1, with D possibly being TRBD1 (5 bases). The length of the CDR3 is 12 residues. Trimming removed 6 bases from V and 9 bases from J, with 12 bases in between. The germline CDR1 and CDR2 sequences are LGHDT and YNNKEL (reference sequence).

This clonotype was counted a few times. The chain is built from TRBV6-1 and TRBJ2-2; TRBD1 is a possible D gene (5 bases). Germline CDR1 MNHNS, CDR2 SASEGT. V was clipped by 6 bases and J by 0 bases, with 14 bases between them. The CDR3 contains 16 residues. The CDR3 coding sequence is TGTGCCAGCAGACTAACTCAGGGTTCGAACACCGGGGAGCTGTTTTTT. Translating it yields CASRLTQGSNTGELFF.

The genes are TRBV14 and TRBJ1-1, with D unresolved. V was clipped by 3 bases and J by 3 bases, with 14 bases between them. The CDR3 totals 15 residues. Per germline, CDR1 SGHDN and CDR2 FVKESK. DNA for the CDR3: TGTGCCAGCAGCCAGTGGGTAGGCCTGGACACTGAAGCTTTCTTT. Its translation is CASSQWVGLDTEAFF.